This T cell receptor beta chain was recorded in a study of blood T cell repertoires in COVID-19. Study details: From T cells, B-cell-depleted T cells, or PBMCs came the material, which was cDNA or gDNA.

Germline CDR1 and CDR2: SGHTA and FQGNSA. Trimming cost V 2 bases and J 7 bases; bases outside gene matches: 3. There are 13 residues in the CDR3. As originally analysed: Counts of nucleated cells, estimated from reference gene primer amplification, were obtained. The assay was immunoSEQ multiplex PCR, and TCRdb's table has in-frame clones only and misses some. For V, J and clone size, that table is used; D and trimming come from the DNA. The sample has some 150,000 clones; roughly 88% are singletons. The TCR was taken from a woman aged 55-75 years with acute or convalescent COVID-19. Sequencing input: peripheral blood. The V call is TRBV7-2, the J call TRBJ1-2; 8 bases line up with TRBD1. Here the CDR3 DNA reads TGTGCCAGCAGCTTAACACAGGGGGGTGGCTACACCTTC. This codes for CASSLTQGGGYTF.